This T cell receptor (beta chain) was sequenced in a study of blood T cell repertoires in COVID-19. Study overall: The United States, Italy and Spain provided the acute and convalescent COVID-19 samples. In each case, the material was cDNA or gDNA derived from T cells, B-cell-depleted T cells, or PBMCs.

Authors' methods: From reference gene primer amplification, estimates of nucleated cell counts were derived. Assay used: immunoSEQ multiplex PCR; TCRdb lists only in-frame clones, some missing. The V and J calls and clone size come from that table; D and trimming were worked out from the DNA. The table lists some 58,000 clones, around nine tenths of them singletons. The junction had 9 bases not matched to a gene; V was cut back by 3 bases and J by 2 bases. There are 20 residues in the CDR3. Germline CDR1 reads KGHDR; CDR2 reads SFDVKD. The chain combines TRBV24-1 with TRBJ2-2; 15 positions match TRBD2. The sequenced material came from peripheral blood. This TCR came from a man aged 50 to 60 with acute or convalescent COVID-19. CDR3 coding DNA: TGTGCCACCAGTGATAGTTGGGGACTAGCGGGAGGCGAAAACACCGGGGAGCTGTTTTTT. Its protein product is CATSDSWGLAGGENTGELFF.